One sample yielded the 27 T cell receptor beta chains listed below, sequenced in a study of cytomegalovirus exposure and HLA in healthy donors. Profiling relied on immunoSEQ multiplex PCR, and the TCRdb table lists in-frame clones only, not all of them. The sample yields roughly 270,000 clones, more than 75% seen once. Input material: PBMCs. The receptors shown here come from a woman between 18 and 30 years old in good health and CMV-seronegative.

The V and J genes are TRBV19 and TRBJ2-1; TRBD1 aligns across 8 bases. Unmatched junction bases numbered 3, after V lost 9 bases and J lost 2 bases. CDR1 is LNHDA, CDR2 SQIVND, per germline (reference sequence). The CDR3 consists of 13 residues. As DNA, the CDR3 is TGTGCCAGGTGGGGACAGGCCTACAATGAGCAGTTCTTC. Translation gives CARWGQAYNEQFF.

The chain has TRBV18 and TRBJ1-5; D is undetermined. This CDR3 region has 14 residues. The V end was cut by 3 bases, the J end by 6 bases, with 12 bases between. Germline values: CDR1 KGHSH, CDR2 LQKENI. CDR3 DNA sequence: TGTGCCAGCTCACCCCTTCCGACTGGTCAGCCCCAGCATTTT. Translating gives CASSPLPTGQPQHF.

This clone was observed a few times. The chain uses TRBV6-5 and TRBJ1-5; the D is unclear. Germline loops: CDR1 MNHEY, CDR2 SVGAGI. The CDR3 runs to 13 residues. V lost 7 bases, J lost 2 bases, and 9 bases lay in between. The CDR3 here is CASTPGGNQPQHF. CDR3 bases: TGTGCCAGCACCCCGGGAGGCAATCAGCCCCAGCATTTT.

The V gene is TRBV5-6, the J gene TRBJ1-2; the match to TRBD1 covers 12 bases. Germline lookup yields CDR1 SGHDT and CDR2 YYEEEE. Trimming cost V 4 bases and J 7 bases; bases outside gene matches: 5. CDR3 length: 14 residues. In nucleotides, the CDR3 is TGTGCCAGCAGCCGGGACAGGGGGCTTGGTGGCTACACCTTC. It codes for CASSRDRGLGGYTF.

The chain has TRBV9 and TRBJ2-1; 12 bases are a match to TRBD2. CDR3 size: 16 residues. V shed 4 bases and J 8 bases; nucleotides not matched to a gene: 10. Germline V CDR1 and CDR2: SGDLS, YYNGEE. CDR3 nucleotide sequence: TGTGCCAGCAGCCCACGACTAGCGGGAGCTCTCTATGAGCAGTTCTTC. Translated: CASSPRLAGALYEQFF.

The CDR3 is CASSRQKNSSYEQYF. CDR3 coding DNA: TGTGCCAGCAGCAGACAGAAGAATAGCTCCTACGAGCAGTACTTC. The rearrangement links TRBV21-1 to TRBJ2-7; no check of the table's D call, TRBD1, against the DNA was made. TRBV21-1 is deemed a pseudogene. CDR3 length equals 15 residues.

V usage is TRBV27 and J usage is TRBJ1-3; TRBD1 is a possible D gene (6 bases). Germline lookup yields CDR1 MNHEY and CDR2 SMNVEV (reference sequence). V was pared by 8 bases and J by 6 bases, with 23 bases between. The CDR3 is made up of 16 amino acids. CDR3 nucleotide sequence: TGTGCCAGCGGACCCTCGGGGGGCGGGGGTCTAAACACCATATATTTT. Encoded protein: CASGPSGGGGLNTIYF.

The rearrangement joins TRBV9 to TRBJ1-2; D gene uncertain. CDR3 length: 14 amino acids. The germline V gene encodes CDR1 SGDLS and CDR2 YYNGEE. V gave up 0 bases and J gave up 1 base, with 7 bases separating them. The chain's CDR3 is CASSVGADNYGYTF. CDR3 DNA sequence: TGTGCCAGCAGCGTAGGGGCAGATAACTATGGCTACACCTTC. Complete variable domain (other parts from reference TRBV9 and TRBJ1-2): DSGVTQTPKHLITATGQRVTLRCSPRSGDLSVYWYQQSLDQGLQFLIQYYNGEERAKGNILERFSAQQFPDLHSELNLSSLELGDSALYFCASSVGADNYGYTFGSGTRLTVV.

The chain has TRBV6-4 and TRBJ2-1; D call uncertain. CDR1 and CDR2 (germline): MRHNA, SNTAGT. Trimming took 2 bases from V and 5 from J, leaving 7 bases between them. This CDR3 contains 13 residues. CDR3 amino acids: CASSDVPNNEQFF. Here the CDR3 DNA reads TGTGCCAGCAGTGACGTCCCAAACAATGAGCAGTTCTTC.

The J gene is TRBJ2-1, the V gene TRBV15; a possible D gene is TRBD2 (6 bases). Germline V gene lookup returns CDR1 LNHNV and CDR2 YYDKDF (reference sequence). The length of the CDR3 is 15 residues. Trimming pared 5 bases from V and 3 bases from J, leaving 14 bases between. The CDR3 coding sequence is TGTGCCACCAGCGGGGGAGGAATTATCTACAATGAGCAGTTCTTC. Translating it yields CATSGGGIIYNEQFF.

The rearrangement uses TRBV7-8 and TRBJ1-5; weak D call: TRBD1 (5 bases). Germline-derived CDR1 and CDR2 are SGHVS and FQNEAQ. V lost 0 bases, J lost 8 bases, and 5 bases lay in between. The CDR3 is made up of 12 amino acids. The CDR3 sequence: CASSLAGEPQHF. In DNA form, the CDR3 reads TGTGCCAGCAGCTTAGCAGGGGAGCCCCAGCATTTT.

In its sample, this clone was seen a few times. The V and J genes are TRBV28 and TRBJ2-7; possibly TRBD1 for D (7 bases). The CDR3 sequence is 15 residues long. V gave up 5 bases and J gave up 0 bases, with 14 bases separating them. Germline CDR1 MDHEN, CDR2 SYDVKM. This CDR3 reads CASSPSGGSSYEQYF. CDR3 nucleotide sequence: TGTGCCAGCAGTCCATCAGGGGGGAGCTCCTACGAGCAGTACTTC. The full variable domain, completed using reference TRBV28 and TRBJ2-7, is DVKVTQSSRYLVKRTGEKVFLECVQDMDHENMFWYRQDPGLGLRLIYFSYDVKMKEKGDIPEGYSVSREKKERFSLILESASTNQTSMYLCASSPSGGSSYEQYFGPGTRLTVT.

This chain connects TRBV6-5 to TRBJ1-2; the D gene is possibly TRBD1 (5 bases). V gave up 0 bases and J gave up 4 bases, with 12 bases separating them. CDR1 is MNHEY and CDR2 is SVGAGI in the germline V gene. The CDR3 loop spans 15 amino acids. The CDR3 bases are TGTGCCAGCAGTTACTCTATCGTGGGGGGCTATGGCTACACCTTC. It is translated as CASSYSIVGGYGYTF.

This chain uses TRBV6-6 with TRBJ2-1; 13 nucleotides agree with TRBD2. The CDR3 covers 13 residues. CDR1 MNHNY and CDR2 SVGAGI come from the germline V gene (reference sequence). The junction had 4 bases not matched to a gene; V was cut back by 7 bases and J by 10 bases. The CDR3, as DNA: TGTGCCAGCAACCGGGGACTAGCGGGAGAGCAGTTCTTC. Translated, it gives CASNRGLAGEQFF.

This chain uses TRBV12-5 with TRBJ2-7, with 11 bases fitting TRBD1. V gave up 4 bases and J gave up 3 bases; unmatched junction bases: 8. CDR1 is LGHNT and CDR2 is FRNRAP in the germline V gene. The CDR3 loop spans 16 amino acids. The CDR3 loop reads CASGSASGTGGYEQYF. For the CDR3, the DNA is TGTGCTAGTGGTTCCGCTTCCGGGACAGGGGGCTACGAGCAGTACTTC. The full variable domain, its missing parts supplied by reference TRBV12-5 and TRBJ2-7, is DARVTQTPRHKVTEMGQEVTMRCQPILGHNTVFWYRQTMMQGLELLAYFRNRAPLDDSGMPKDRFSAEMPDATLATLKIQPSEPRDSAVYFCASGSASGTGGYEQYFGPGTRLTVT.

The rearrangement uses TRBV2 and TRBJ2-4, with 8 bases that match TRBD1. This CDR3 is built from 16 residues. Per the germline V gene, CDR1 is SNHLY and CDR2 is FYNNEI. With V trimmed by 5 bases and J by 9 bases, 15 bases remained unmatched. This CDR3 is CASSSQGARSRGIQYF. The CDR3 coding sequence is TGTGCCAGCAGTTCGCAGGGGGCGCGGAGTAGAGGCATTCAGTACTTC. Full variable domain (rest looked up from reference TRBV2 and TRBJ2-4): EPEVTQTPSHQVTQMGQEVILRCVPISNHLYFYWYRQILGQKVEFLVSFYNNEISEKSEIFDDQFSVERPDGSNFTLKIRSTKLEDSAMYFCASSSQGARSRGIQYFGAGTRLSVL.

The V gene is TRBV5-4, the J gene TRBJ1-1, with a tentative D call TRBD1 (5 bases). CDR1 is SGHNT and CDR2 is YYREEE in the germline V gene (reference sequence). CDR3 length equals 14 residues. V was clipped by 9 bases and J by 1 base, with 16 bases between them. CDR3 nucleotides: TGTGCCACCGGGGGGAAGGACGGGAACACTGAAGCTTTCTTT. Translated: CATGGKDGNTEAFF.

The V and J genes are TRBV5-1 and TRBJ2-7, with D possibly TRBD1 on 8 matching bases. CDR3 length: 14 amino acids. Deletions cut 0 bases from V and 6 bases from J, with 13 bases between. Germline loops: CDR1 SGHRS, CDR2 YFSETQ. The CDR3 sequence: CASSLVTGGVEQYF. CDR3 coding DNA: TGCGCCAGCAGCTTGGTTACAGGGGGGGTCGAGCAGTACTTC.

The gene calls are TRBV6-5 and TRBJ2-4; 8 nucleotides align to TRBD2. CDR3 size: 13 residues. Germline V gene sequence: CDR1 MNHEY, CDR2 SVGAGI. V dropped 5 bases and J dropped 9; count of bases not matched to a gene: 6. The CDR3 is CASSQPGTSIQYF. CDR3 nucleotide sequence: TGTGCCAGCAGTCAACCCGGGACTAGCATTCAGTACTTC.

The chain employs TRBV28 and TRBJ2-3; 7 nucleotides align to TRBD2. The CDR3 runs 15 residues. CDR1 is MDHEN and CDR2 is SYDVKM in the germline V gene. V trimming: 5 bases; J trimming: 1 base; junction bases outside the gene matches: 6. CDR3 in amino acids: CASSPASGGTDTQYF. The DNA for the CDR3 is TGTGCCAGCAGTCCCGCTAGCGGCGGCACAGATACGCAGTATTTT.

The V and J genes are TRBV4-1 and TRBJ2-7; the match to TRBD2 covers 11 bases. The CDR3 sequence is 16 residues long. The germline V gene encodes CDR1 MGHRA and CDR2 YSYEKL. The V segment lost 2 bases and the J segment 4 bases; nucleotides outside the gene matches: 7. The CDR3 here is CASSQSQLAGVYEQYF. DNA for the CDR3: TGCGCCAGCAGCCAAAGCCAACTAGCGGGAGTTTACGAGCAGTACTTC.

The CDR3 loop reads CASSATGTRSGEQYF. The DNA for the CDR3 is TGTGCCAGCAGTGCAACCGGGACTAGATCGGGGGAGCAGTACTTC. The rearrangement links TRBV6-9 to TRBJ2-7; 8 positions agree with TRBD2. The CDR3 is 15 residues long. Trimming at V came to 5 bases and at J to 7 bases, leaving 13 bases not matched to a gene. Germline V gene lookup returns CDR1 MNHGY and CDR2 SVAAGI.

The gene calls are TRBV5-1 and TRBJ2-2, with 13 bases aligning to TRBD2. The CDR3 loop spans 16 amino acids. The V and J ends lost 4 bases and 6 bases, in that order; junction bases with no gene match: 6. CDR1 is SGHRS, CDR2 YFSETQ, per germline. CDR3 in DNA: TGCGCCAGCAGCGTTCGAGGACTAGCGGGAGCCGGGGAGCTGTTTTTT. Amino acids: CASSVRGLAGAGELFF. Full variable domain (remainder filled in from reference TRBV5-1 and TRBJ2-2): KAGVTQTPRYLIKTRGQQVTLSCSPISGHRSVSWYQQTPGQGLQFLFEYFSETQRNKGNFPGRFSGRQFSNSRSEMNVSTLELGDSALYLCASSVRGLAGAGELFFGEGSRLTVL.

This chain joins TRBV5-1 and TRBJ2-7; 7 nucleotides match TRBD1. Germline V gives CDR1 SGHRS, CDR2 YFSETQ. This CDR3 contains 15 residues. V shed 4 bases and J 3 bases; nucleotides not matched to a gene: 10. The CDR3 loop reads CASSLVTGQGYEQYF. The CDR3 DNA sequence: TGCGCCAGCAGCCTAGTGACAGGGCAGGGCTACGAGCAGTACTTC.

The gene calls are TRBV2 and TRBJ2-2, with 7 bases identical to TRBD1. V lost 6 bases to trimming and J lost 1 base; unmatched junction nucleotides: 5. This CDR3 has 15 amino acids. Germline V gene sequence: CDR1 SNHLY, CDR2 FYNNEI. CDR3 region: CASSRGQMNTGELFF. The CDR3 DNA reads as TGTGCCAGCAGCAGGGGACAGATGAACACCGGGGAGCTGTTTTTT.

This clone was counted between two and nine times. This chain connects TRBV5-1 to TRBJ2-7; TRBD2 is a possible D gene (6 bases). Trimming cost V 0 bases and J 0 bases, with 7 bases left between them. CDR3 length equals 14 residues. Germline V gene sequence: CDR1 SGHRS, CDR2 YFSETQ. This CDR3 reads CASSLGGTSYEQYF. In nucleotides, the CDR3 is TGCGCCAGCAGCTTGGGCGGGACCTCCTACGAGCAGTACTTC.

CDR3 amino acids: CASSIQGLNYEQYF. The CDR3 DNA sequence: TGTGCCAGCAGTATTCAGGGACTGAACTACGAGCAGTACTTC. The chain employs TRBV28 and TRBJ2-7; a weak D match, TRBD2 (6 bases). The length of the CDR3 is 14 residues. CDR1 is MDHEN, CDR2 SYDVKM, per germline. V lost 5 bases, J lost 3 bases, and 14 bases lay in between. Together with reference TRBV28 and TRBJ2-7, the CDR3 gives the full variable domain: DVKVTQSSRYLVKRTGEKVFLECVQDMDHENMFWYRQDPGLGLRLIYFSYDVKMKEKGDIPEGYSVSREKKERFSLILESASTNQTSMYLCASSIQGLNYEQYFGPGTRLTVT.